This record concerns one T cell receptor beta chain sequence. Produced via immunoSEQ multiplex PCR; TCRdb's table is partial and in-frame only. This sample has roughly 450,000 clones, with less than 85% found just once. These data belong to a study of shared clonotypes between healthy human individuals. CDR3 length: 15 amino acids. Germline CDR1 is MRHNA and CDR2 is SNTAGT. J was trimmed by 2 bases and V by 3 bases; bases with no gene match: 2. The sequencing input was PBMCs. The receptor was derived from a middle-aged woman in good health. Some clones in this sample may be carry-over from other donors' samples. This chain links TRBV6-4 with TRBJ2-3; 10 bases agree with TRBD2. The CDR3 sequence: CASSEAGGPTDTQYF. DNA for the CDR3: TGTGCCAGCAGTGAAGCGGGAGGGCCCACAGATACGCAGTATTTT.